Only a few counts were recorded for the clone carrying this T cell receptor (beta chain). Germline V CDR1 and CDR2: MNHNS, SASEGT. This CDR3 is 13 amino acids long. V shed 1 base, J shed 6 bases, and the junction held 0 bases outside the gene matches. The entry originates in a study of blood T cell repertoires in COVID-19. Study in general: PBMCs, B-cell-depleted T cells, or T cells were the source of the cDNA or gDNA that made up the material.

TCRdb's table, derived via immunoSEQ multiplex PCR, lists solely in-frame clones and lacks some. The sample records under 15,000 clones, approximately 72% being singletons. The sequencing sample was made of peripheral blood. This clonotype originated in a woman aged 80 or over with acute or convalescent COVID-19. The chain is built from TRBV6-1 and TRBJ2-1; 7 bases align to TRBD1. This CDR3 reads CASSEDRGNEQFF. CDR3 nucleotides: TGTGCCAGCAGTGAAGACAGGGGCAATGAGCAGTTCTTC.